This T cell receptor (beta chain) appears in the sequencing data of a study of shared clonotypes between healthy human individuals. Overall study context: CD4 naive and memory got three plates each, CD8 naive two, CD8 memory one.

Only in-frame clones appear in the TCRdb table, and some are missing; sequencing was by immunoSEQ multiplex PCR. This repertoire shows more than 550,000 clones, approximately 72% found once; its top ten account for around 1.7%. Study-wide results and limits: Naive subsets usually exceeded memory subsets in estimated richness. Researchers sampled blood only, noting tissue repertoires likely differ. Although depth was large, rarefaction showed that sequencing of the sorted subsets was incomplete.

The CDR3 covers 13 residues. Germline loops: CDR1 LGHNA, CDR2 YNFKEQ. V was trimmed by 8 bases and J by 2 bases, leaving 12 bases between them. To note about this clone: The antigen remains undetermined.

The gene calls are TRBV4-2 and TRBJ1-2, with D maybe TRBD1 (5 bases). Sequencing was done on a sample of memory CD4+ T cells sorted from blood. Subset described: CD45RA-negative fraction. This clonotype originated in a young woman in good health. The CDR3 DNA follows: TGTGCCAGCTCTGGGACGGACAACTATGGCTACACCTTC. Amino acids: CASSGTDNYGYTF.